This T cell receptor (beta chain) is drawn from a study of cytomegalovirus exposure and HLA in healthy donors. The study ran its PCR with 60 Vbeta and 13 Jbeta primers. TCRdb's copy holds only in-frame clones and misses some; the assay was immunoSEQ multiplex PCR. The sample records some 110,000 clones, approximately 80% being singletons. A remark on this clone: The antigen is undetermined.

Study conclusions and caveats: With later analysis, a missense DCLRE1C variant became linked to TCR beta V- and J-gene trimming. CMV serostatus stood as the only immune exposure information on hand. In vitro data verified three CMV-associated chains as specific for CMV antigens.

The J segment lost 3 bases and the V segment lost 1 base, leaving 8 bases of the junction unmatched. Per germline, CDR1 LNHNV and CDR2 YYDKDF (reference sequence). The CDR3 runs to 16 residues. The genes are TRBV15 and TRBJ2-7, with TRBD2 matching over 8 bases. The receptor's source is a woman in her 40s in good health and CMV-seronegative. Source material: PBMCs. The CDR3 is CATSRGTGGRSYEQYF. CDR3 DNA: TGTGCCACCAGCAGAGGGACTGGCGGGAGGAGCTACGAGCAGTACTTC.